The 7 T cell receptor beta chains reported below all come from one sample, sequenced in a study of blood T cell repertoires in COVID-19. Clones were sequenced by immunoSEQ multiplex PCR, and TCRdb holds only the in-frame ones, with some missing. The data show around 360,000 clones, around 87% seen once. Sequencing was performed on PBMCs or T cells enriched from blood (not recorded which). These receptors all come from a man aged 35-49 years in a cohort exposed to, infected with or recovered from COVID-19 (not recorded which).

In the case of this clone: A junction boundary mismatches the germline segment, possibly from a read error. The CDR3: CATSRDGDSNNEQFF. As DNA, the CDR3 is TGTGCCACCAGCAGAGACGGGGACTCCAACAATGAGCAGTTCTTC. This sequence joins TRBV15 and TRBJ2-1; the D gene is possibly TRBD2 (6 bases). The CDR3 has 15 amino acids. CDR1 is LNHNV and CDR2 is YYDKDF in the germline V gene (reference sequence).

This clone was found once. The CDR3 DNA reads TGTGCCAGTAGTAGGACTAAGGGGAGCACAGATACGCAGTATTTT. The encoded protein is CASSRTKGSTDTQYF. The rearrangement uses TRBV19 and TRBJ2-3, with D tentatively TRBD2 (6 bases). V lost 4 bases and J 0 bases, leaving 11 bases between the germline ends. This CDR3 spans 15 amino acids. Germline CDR1 and CDR2: LNHDA and SQIVND (reference sequence).

The rearrangement uses TRBV4-1 and TRBJ1-5; possibly TRBD1 for D (5 bases). Per the germline V gene, CDR1 is MGHRA and CDR2 is YSYEKL. CDR3 length: 15 residues. Deletions cut 0 bases from V and 9 bases from J, with 15 bases between. CDR3 coding DNA: TGCGCCAGCAGCCAAGAGTTCGGAAGGGGTCGGCCCCAGCATTTT. Its protein is CASSQEFGRGRPQHF.

The V call is TRBV29-1, the J call TRBJ1-1, with a weak D call TRBD1 (6 bases). CDR1 and CDR2 from the germline V gene are SQVTM and ANQGSEA. V dropped 2 bases and J dropped 3 bases, with 10 bases sitting between them. This CDR3 is 13 amino acids long. CDR3 sequence: CSVEQGLDTEAFF. The CDR3 nucleotides read TGCAGCGTTGAACAGGGGCTAGACACTGAAGCTTTCTTT.

The gene calls are TRBV2 and TRBJ2-7, with 10 bases matching TRBD2. After removal of 4 bases from V and 2 bases from J, the junction contained 2 bases not matched to a gene. Germline V gene data show CDR1 as SNHLY and CDR2 as FYNNEI. The CDR3 is made up of 14 amino acids. The CDR3 DNA sequence: TGTGCCAGCAGTGGGACTAGCGGAGCCTACGAGCAGTACTTC. Translated, it gives CASSGTSGAYEQYF.

V is TRBV30 and J is TRBJ2-7; D unclear. The V end was cut by 7 bases, the J end by 3 bases, with 10 bases between. The CDR3 is made up of 11 amino acids. Germline V CDR1 and CDR2: GTSNPN, SVGIG (reference sequence). The CDR3 bases are TGTGCCTCGACTCGGGTCTACGAGCAGTACTTC. Its translation is CASTRVYEQYF.

Here the CDR3 reads CATSHDRNYGYTF. The CDR3 bases are TGTGCCACCTCACACGACAGGAACTATGGCTACACCTTC. The chain employs TRBV24-1 and TRBJ1-2; D is possibly TRBD1 (6 bases). CDR1 KGHDR and CDR2 SFDVKD come from the germline V gene. This CDR3 spans 13 amino acids. V was shortened by 9 bases and J by 2 bases, with 12 bases between the two germline ends.